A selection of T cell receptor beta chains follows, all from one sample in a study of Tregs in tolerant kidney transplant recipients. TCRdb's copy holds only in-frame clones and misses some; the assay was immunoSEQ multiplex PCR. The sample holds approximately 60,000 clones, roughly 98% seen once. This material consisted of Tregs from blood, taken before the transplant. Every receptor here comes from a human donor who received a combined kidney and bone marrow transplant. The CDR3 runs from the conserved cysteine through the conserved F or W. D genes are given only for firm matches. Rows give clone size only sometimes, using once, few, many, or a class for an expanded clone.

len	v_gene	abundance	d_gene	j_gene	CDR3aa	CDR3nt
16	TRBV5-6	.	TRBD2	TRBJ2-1	CASTGLAASSYNEQFF	TGTGCCAGCACGGGACTAGCGGCCTCCTCCTACAATGAGCAGTTCTTC
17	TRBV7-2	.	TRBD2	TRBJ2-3	CASSRGASGGAQDTQYF	TGTGCCAGCAGCCGCGGCGCTAGCGGGGGGGCCCAAGATACGCAGTATTTT
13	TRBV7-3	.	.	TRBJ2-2	CASSSSWSGELFF	TGTGCCAGCAGCTCGAGCTGGTCCGGGGAGCTGTTTTTT
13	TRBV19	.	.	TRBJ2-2	CACYRENTGELFF	TGTGCCTGCTACAGGGAAAACACCGGGGAGCTGTTTTTT
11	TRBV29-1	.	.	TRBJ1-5	CSVGTDQPQHF	TGCAGCGTTGGCACGGATCAGCCCCAGCATTTT
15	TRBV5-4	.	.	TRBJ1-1	CASSTGTTGNTEAFF	TGTGCCAGCAGCACTGGGACAACTGGGAACACTGAAGCTTTCTTT
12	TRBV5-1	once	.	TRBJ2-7	CASSTGSREQYF	TGCGCCAGCAGTACAGGGTCACGCGAGCAGTACTTC
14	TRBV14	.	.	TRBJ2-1	CASKSGISYNEQFF	TGTGCCAGCAAAAGCGGTATCTCCTACAATGAGCAGTTCTTC
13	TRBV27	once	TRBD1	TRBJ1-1	CASRRTGNTEAFF	TGTGCCAGCAGGCGGACAGGGAACACTGAAGCTTTCTTT
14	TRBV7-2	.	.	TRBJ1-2	CASSLVTGTYGYTF	TGTGCCAGCAGCTTAGTTACAGGGACCTATGGCTACACCTTC
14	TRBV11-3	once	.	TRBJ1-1	CASSLDTGDTEAFF	TGTGCCAGCAGCTTAGATACCGGGGATACTGAAGCTTTCTTT
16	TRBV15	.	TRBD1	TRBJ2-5	CATSRDGTGYQETQYF	TGTGCCACCAGCAGAGACGGGACAGGGTACCAAGAGACCCAGTACTTC
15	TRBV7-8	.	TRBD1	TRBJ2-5	CASSLRLEKGATQYF	TGTGCCAGCAGCTTAAGACTCGAGAAGGGGGCGACCCAGTACTTC
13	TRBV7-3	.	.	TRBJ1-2	CASSLRPGYGYTF	TGTGCCAGCAGCTTAAGACCAGGGTATGGCTACACCTTC
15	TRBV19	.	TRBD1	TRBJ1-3	CASKPGQSSGNTIYF	TGTGCCAGTAAACCGGGACAGAGCTCTGGAAACACCATATATTTT
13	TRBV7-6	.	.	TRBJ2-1	CASSSSGPTLVIF	TGTGCCAGCAGCTCGAGCGGGCCCACGCTGGTAATCTTC
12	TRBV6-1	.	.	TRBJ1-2	CASSPRDHGYTF	TGTGCCAGCAGTCCACGGGATCATGGCTACACCTTC
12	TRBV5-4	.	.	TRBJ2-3	CASSLYTDTQYF	TGTGCCAGCAGCTTGTATACAGATACGCAGTATTTT
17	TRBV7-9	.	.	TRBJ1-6	CASSLVVTASYNSPLHF	TGTGCCAGCAGCTTAGTCGTGACAGCGTCCTATAATTCACCCCTCCACTTT
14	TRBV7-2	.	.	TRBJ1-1	CASSSTVALTEAFF	TGTGCCAGCAGCTCGACAGTGGCCCTTACTGAAGCTTTCTTT
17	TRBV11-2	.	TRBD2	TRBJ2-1	CASSLDLSGGAFHEQFF	TGTGCCAGCAGCTTAGATCTGAGCGGGGGGGCCTTCCATGAGCAGTTCTTC
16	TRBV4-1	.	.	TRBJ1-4	CASSQGFTGSNEKLFF	TGCGCCAGCAGCCAAGGATTTACAGGGTCTAATGAAAAACTGTTTTTT
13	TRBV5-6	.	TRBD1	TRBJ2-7	CASSWGQGGEQYF	TGTGCCAGCAGCTGGGGACAGGGAGGCGAGCAGTACTTC
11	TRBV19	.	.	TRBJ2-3	CASNFRDTQYF	TGTGCCAGTAACTTCAGGGATACGCAGTATTTT
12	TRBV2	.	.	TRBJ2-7	CASSTGSYEQYF	TGTGCCAGCAGCACAGGGTCCTACGAGCAGTACTTC
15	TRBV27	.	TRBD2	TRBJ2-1	CASSLSGGAYNEQFF	TGTGCCAGCAGTTTGAGCGGGGGGGCCTACAATGAGCAGTTCTTC
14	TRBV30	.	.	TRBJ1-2	CAWSVRVSAYGYTF	TGTGCCTGGAGTGTACGGGTCTCAGCCTATGGCTACACCTTC
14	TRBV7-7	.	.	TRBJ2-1	CASTPLGRYNEQFF	TGTGCCAGCACGCCACTGGGGCGGTACAATGAGCAGTTCTTC
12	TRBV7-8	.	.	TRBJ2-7	CASSLDIYEQYF	TGTGCCAGCAGCTTGGACATCTACGAGCAGTACTTC
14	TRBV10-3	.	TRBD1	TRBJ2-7	CAIRGTGEPYEQYF	TGTGCCATCAGGGGGACAGGGGAACCCTACGAGCAGTACTTC
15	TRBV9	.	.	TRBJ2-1	CASSVAPDSYNEQFF	TGTGCCAGCAGCGTAGCTCCCGATAGCTACAATGAGCAGTTCTTC
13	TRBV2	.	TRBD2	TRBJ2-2	CASTGGILGELFF	TGTGCCTCGACGGGAGGAATTCTCGGGGAGCTGTTTTTT